This T cell receptor (beta chain) was retrieved from a study of high-grade serous ovarian cancer treatment subgroups. This clone was seen more than once but under ten times. Germline V CDR1 and CDR2: SGDLS, YYNGEE. V was shortened by 3 bases and J by 0 bases, with 0 bases between the two germline ends. This CDR3 has 11 amino acids. Tumor tissue was taken before any definitive surgery or chemotherapy was given. The protocol was immunoSEQ multiplex PCR, while the TCRdb copy is restricted to in-frame clones and leaves out a portion. The sample shows about 28,000 clones, 80% to 90% of them seen only once.

The genes are TRBV9 and TRBJ1-2; D ambiguous. This sequence originates from a human donor with high-grade serous ovarian cancer. What was sequenced was tumor tissue. In DNA form, the CDR3 reads TGTGCCAGCAGCGCTAACTATGGCTACACCTTC. Its translation is CASSANYGYTF.